This T cell receptor (beta chain) emerged from a study of CD8+CD57+ T cells in acquired aplastic anemia. This CDR3 region has 14 residues. CDR1 SNHLY and CDR2 FYNNEI come from the germline V gene. The V gene end was trimmed by 6 bases and the J gene end by 6 bases; junction bases not matched to a gene: 8. CDR3 and TCR beta VDJ profiling relied on a genomic DNA template. TCRdb used MiXCR to reprocess the reads, holding one entry per CDR3 protein. The table has some 120,000 distinct CDR3 sequences, about 48% seen once. The sequence derives from a human donor in good health, serving as a control. Sequencing was performed on sorted CD4+, CD8+, or CD8+CD57+ T cells (not recorded which) from PBMCs. The chain links TRBV2 to TRBJ2-1, with 7 bases identical to TRBD2. For the CDR3, the DNA is TGTGCCAGCAGCTTAGATCCTAGCGGCAATGAGCAGTTCTTC. It is translated as CASSLDPSGNEQFF.